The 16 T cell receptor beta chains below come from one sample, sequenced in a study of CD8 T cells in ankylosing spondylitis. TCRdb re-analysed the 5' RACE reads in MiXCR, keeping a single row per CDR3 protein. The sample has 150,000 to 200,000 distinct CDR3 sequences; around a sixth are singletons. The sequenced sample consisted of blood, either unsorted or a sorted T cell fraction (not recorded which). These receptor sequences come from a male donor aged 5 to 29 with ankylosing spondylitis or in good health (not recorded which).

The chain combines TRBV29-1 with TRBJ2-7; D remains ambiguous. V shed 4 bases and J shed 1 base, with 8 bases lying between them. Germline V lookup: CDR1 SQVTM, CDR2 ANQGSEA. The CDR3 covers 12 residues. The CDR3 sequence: CSVVGLSYEQYF. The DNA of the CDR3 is TGCAGCGTTGTTGGGCTATCCTACGAGCAGTACTTC.

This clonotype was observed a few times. The DNA of the CDR3 is TGCAGTGGGGAGGCGGGACCCCCACCAGGCTACACCTTC. Its translation is CSGEAGPPPGYTF. The rearrangement links TRBV20-1 to TRBJ1-2, with D maybe TRBD1 (5 bases). The germline V and J ends were trimmed by 7 bases and 8 bases, with 20 bases remaining between them. Germline V gene data show CDR1 as DFQATT and CDR2 as SNEGSKA (reference sequence). The CDR3 has 13 amino acids.

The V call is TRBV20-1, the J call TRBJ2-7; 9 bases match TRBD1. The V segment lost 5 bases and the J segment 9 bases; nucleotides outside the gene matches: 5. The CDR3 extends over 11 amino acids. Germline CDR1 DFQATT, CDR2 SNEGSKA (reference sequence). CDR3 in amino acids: CSARTGVGQYF. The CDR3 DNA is TGCAGTGCTCGGACAGGGGTAGGGCAGTACTTC.

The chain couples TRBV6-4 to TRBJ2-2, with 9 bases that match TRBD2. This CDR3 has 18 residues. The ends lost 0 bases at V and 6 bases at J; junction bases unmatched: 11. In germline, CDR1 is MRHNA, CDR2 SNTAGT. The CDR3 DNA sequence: TGTGCCAGCAGTGACTCCACCGTGGGAGCGGGAGGTGCCGGGGAGCTGTTTTTT. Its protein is CASSDSTVGAGGAGELFF.

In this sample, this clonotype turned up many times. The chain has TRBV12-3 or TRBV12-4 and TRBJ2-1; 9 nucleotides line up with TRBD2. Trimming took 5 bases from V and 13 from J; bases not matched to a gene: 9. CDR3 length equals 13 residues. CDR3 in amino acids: CASSRTSGLNQFF. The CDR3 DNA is TGTGCCAGCAGTCGTACTAGCGGGTTGAACCAGTTCTTC.

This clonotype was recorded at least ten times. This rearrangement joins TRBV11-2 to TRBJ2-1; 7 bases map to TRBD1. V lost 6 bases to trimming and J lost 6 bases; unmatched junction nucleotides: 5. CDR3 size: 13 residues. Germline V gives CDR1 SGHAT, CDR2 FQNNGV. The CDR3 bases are TGTGCCAGCAGAACAGGGGCTGGCAATGAGCAGTTCTTC. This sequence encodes CASRTGAGNEQFF. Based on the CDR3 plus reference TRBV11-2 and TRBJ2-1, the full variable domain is EAGVAQSPRYKIIEKRQSVAFWCNPISGHATLYWYQQILGQGPKLLIQFQNNGVVDDSQLPKDRFSAERLKGVDSTLKIQPAKLEDSAVYLCASRTGAGNEQFFGPGTRLTVL.

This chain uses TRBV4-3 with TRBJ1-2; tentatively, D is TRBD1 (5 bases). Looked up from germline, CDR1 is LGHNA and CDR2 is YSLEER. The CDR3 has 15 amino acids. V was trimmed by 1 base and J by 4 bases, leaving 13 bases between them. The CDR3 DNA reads TGCGCCAGCAGCCAAGGGGGAGGGGAAGGCTATGGCTACACCTTC. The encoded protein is CASSQGGGEGYGYTF.

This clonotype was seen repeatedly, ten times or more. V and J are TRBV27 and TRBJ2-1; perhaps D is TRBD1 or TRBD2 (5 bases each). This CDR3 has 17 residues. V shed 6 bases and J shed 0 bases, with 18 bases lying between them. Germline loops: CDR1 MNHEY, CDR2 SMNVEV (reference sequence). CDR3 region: CASSPGRNEFSYNEQFF. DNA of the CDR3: TGTGCCAGCAGCCCGGGACGGAACGAATTCTCCTACAATGAGCAGTTCTTC.

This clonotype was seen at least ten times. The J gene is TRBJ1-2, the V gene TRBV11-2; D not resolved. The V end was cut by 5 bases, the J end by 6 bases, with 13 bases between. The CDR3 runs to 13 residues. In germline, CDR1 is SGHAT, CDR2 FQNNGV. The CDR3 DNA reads TGTGCCAGCAGCCCCCAACTGGGGAATGGCTACACCTTC. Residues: CASSPQLGNGYTF.

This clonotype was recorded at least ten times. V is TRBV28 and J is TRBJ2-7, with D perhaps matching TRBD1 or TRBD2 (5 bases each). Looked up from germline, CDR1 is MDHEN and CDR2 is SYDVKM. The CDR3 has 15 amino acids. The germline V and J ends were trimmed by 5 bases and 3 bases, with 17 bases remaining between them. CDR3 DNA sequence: TGTGCCAGCAGTGCCTACAGAGGGACGGACTACGAGCAGTACTTC. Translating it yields CASSAYRGTDYEQYF.

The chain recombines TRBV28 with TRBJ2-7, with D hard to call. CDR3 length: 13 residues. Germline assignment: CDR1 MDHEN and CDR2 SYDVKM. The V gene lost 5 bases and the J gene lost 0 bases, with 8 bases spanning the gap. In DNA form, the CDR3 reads TGTGCCAGCAGTCCCCGGCACTCCTACGAGCAGTACTTC. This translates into CASSPRHSYEQYF.

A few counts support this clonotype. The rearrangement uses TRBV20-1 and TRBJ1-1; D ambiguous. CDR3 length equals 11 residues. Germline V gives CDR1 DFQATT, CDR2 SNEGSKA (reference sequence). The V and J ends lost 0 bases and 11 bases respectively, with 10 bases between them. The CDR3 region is CSARDLVEAFF. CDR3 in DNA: TGCAGTGCTAGAGATCTAGTGGAGGCTTTCTTT.

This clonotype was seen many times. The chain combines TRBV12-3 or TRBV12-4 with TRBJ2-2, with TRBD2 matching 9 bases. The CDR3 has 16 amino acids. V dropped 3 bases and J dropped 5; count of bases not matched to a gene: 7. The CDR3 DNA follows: TGTGCCAGCAGTTTCACTAGCGGGTCGGTGACCGGGGAGCTGTTTTTT. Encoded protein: CASSFTSGSVTGELFF.

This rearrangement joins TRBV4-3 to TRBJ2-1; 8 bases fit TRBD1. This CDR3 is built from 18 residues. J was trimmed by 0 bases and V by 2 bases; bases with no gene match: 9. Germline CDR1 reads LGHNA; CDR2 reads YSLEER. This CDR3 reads CASSQSGTGFFSYNEQFF. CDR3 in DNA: TGCGCCAGCAGCCAATCCGGGACAGGTTTTTTCTCCTACAATGAGCAGTTCTTC.

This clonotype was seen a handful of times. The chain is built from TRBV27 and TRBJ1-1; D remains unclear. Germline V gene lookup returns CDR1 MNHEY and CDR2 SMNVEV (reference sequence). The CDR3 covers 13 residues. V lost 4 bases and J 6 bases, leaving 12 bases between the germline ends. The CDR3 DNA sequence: TGTGCCAGCAGTTATCAAGGCAAGGCTGAAGCTTTCTTT. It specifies CASSYQGKAEAFF.

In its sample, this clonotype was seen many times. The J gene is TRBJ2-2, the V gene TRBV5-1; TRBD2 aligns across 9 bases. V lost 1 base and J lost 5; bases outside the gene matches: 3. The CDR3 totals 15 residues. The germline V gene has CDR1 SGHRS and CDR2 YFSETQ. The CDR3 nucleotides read TGCGCCAGCAGCTTGATAACTAGCGGGACCGGGGAGCTGTTTTTT. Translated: CASSLITSGTGELFF. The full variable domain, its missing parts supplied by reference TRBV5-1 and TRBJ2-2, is KAGVTQTPRYLIKTRGQQVTLSCSPISGHRSVSWYQQTPGQGLQFLFEYFSETQRNKGNFPGRFSGRQFSNSRSEMNVSTLELGDSALYLCASSLITSGTGELFFGEGSRLTVL.